The rows below give T cell receptor beta chains drawn from one sample of a study of CD8+ T cells in alopecia areata. Profiling relied on immunoSEQ multiplex PCR, and the TCRdb table lists in-frame clones only, not all of them. This table holds 150,000 to 200,000 clones, more than 55% found once. Sequencing was performed on CD4+ T cells sorted from blood, taken around week 50, from a patient treated with tofacitinib. The origin of the receptors is a human donor with alopecia areata. Each CDR3 is given with its conserved first and last residue. A D gene is named only where the DNA matches it firmly. Clone size is shown for a subset of rows, as once, few, many or a class of expanded clone.

J gene	V gene	clone size	D gene	CDR3 DNA	CDR3 protein
TRBJ2-3	TRBV2	.	TRBD2	TGTGCCAGCAGCCAGCTAGCGGGGGGGACAGATACGCAGTATTTT	CASSQLAGGTDTQYF
TRBJ1-4	TRBV2	.	.	TGTGCCAGCAGCGAAAGTGAAAAACTGTTTTTT	CASSESEKLFF
TRBJ1-5	TRBV30	few	.	TGTGCCTGGAGTGCGGACAGCTCGGGACAGCCCCAGCATTTT	CAWSADSSGQPQHF
TRBJ1-4	TRBV23-1	few	.	TGCGCCAGCAGTCAAACCCATAAAGCGGGGACTCGGGTGTTTTTT	CASSQTHKAGTRVFF
TRBJ1-2	TRBV30	.	.	TGTGCCTGGAGCGTTGCGGAGGTCTATGGCTACACCTTC	CAWSVAEVYGYTF
TRBJ1-1	TRBV25-1	.	TRBD1	TGTGCCACTCGCTTTGGGACAGGCCTGAACACTGAAGCTTTCTTT	CATRFGTGLNTEAFF
TRBJ2-2	TRBV19	few	.	TGTGCCAGTAGTCCCCCGACAAGCACCGGGGAGCTGTTTTTT	CASSPPTSTGELFF
TRBJ1-1	TRBV29-1	few	TRBD1	TGCAGCGACCTGGGACAGACAAACACTGAAGCTTTCTTT	CSDLGQTNTEAFF
TRBJ1-6	TRBV7-9	.	.	TGTGCCAGCAGCTCCAAGGACGGGAGCTCCTATAATTCACCCCTCCACTTT	CASSSKDGSSYNSPLHF
TRBJ1-2	TRBV5-1	.	.	TGCGCCAGCAGCTTGGTCGGGACTCTCAACTATGGCTACACCTTC	CASSLVGTLNYGYTF
TRBJ1-2	TRBV6-5	.	.	TGTGCCAGCATGGATTGGTCTGGCGGCTACACCTTC	CASMDWSGGYTF
TRBJ2-3	TRBV6-6	.	.	TGTGCCAGCAAAGGACCCACAGATACGCAGTATTTT	CASKGPTDTQYF
TRBJ1-1	TRBV29-1	.	.	TGCAGCGTCTTACGGTCGGGGGCGGCTGAAGCTTTCTTT	CSVLRSGAAEAFF
TRBJ2-7	TRBV11-2	.	.	TGTGCCAGCAAGAACAAGCTGTACGAGCAGTACTTC	CASKNKLYEQYF
TRBJ2-7	TRBV25-1	.	TRBD1	TGTGCCAGCAGCGGGACAGGGAAACTCTACGAGCAGTACTTC	CASSGTGKLYEQYF
TRBJ1-2	TRBV29-1	.	.	TGCAGCGTTGAACGGCAGGCCTTGGGCTACACCTTC	CSVERQALGYTF
TRBJ2-3	TRBV6-4	.	TRBD2	TGTGCCAGCAGTGCACTAGCGGGGGGTACAGATACGCAGTATTTT	CASSALAGGTDTQYF
TRBJ1-2	TRBV18	.	.	TGTGCCAGCTCATCAAGCGGGGGTAACTATGGCTACACCTTC	CASSSSGGNYGYTF
TRBJ1-1	TRBV14	.	.	TGTGCCAGCAGCCTGAGAGGACCCAACACTGAAGCTTTCTTT	CASSLRGPNTEAFF